Presented here are 29 T cell receptor beta chains from one specimen sequenced in a study of spatial heterogeneity in lung cancer. MiXCR, applied by TCRdb to the 5' RACE reads, yields one record per CDR3 protein. This sample has tens of thousands of distinct CDR3 sequences, with almost 10% found just once. Time point indicated: blood at routine non-recurrence follow-up after resection. Source: PBMCs, taken at follow-up. Receptor source: a male donor with early-stage non-small cell lung cancer.

This clonotype was picked up many times. The chain employs TRBV7-8 and TRBJ1-2; 8 bases agree with TRBD1. With 5 bases clipped from V and 7 bases from J, the junction kept 6 bases outside the gene matches. Per germline, CDR1 SGHVS and CDR2 FQNEAQ. The CDR3 is 13 amino acids. In DNA form, the CDR3 reads TGTGCCAGCAGCCCGGACAGGGCGGGTGGCTACACCTTC. It encodes CASSPDRAGGYTF.

This clonotype was found many times. V gene TRBV11-3 combines with J gene TRBJ2-1, with 11 bases lining up with TRBD1. V was pared by 5 bases and J by 6 bases, with 6 bases of the junction left unmatched. Germline CDR1 SGHNT, CDR2 YENEEA. CDR3 size: 15 residues. CDR3 coding DNA: TGTGCCAGCAGCCCTGGACAGGGGGCTCGCAATGAGCAGTTCTTC. It specifies CASSPGQGARNEQFF.

This clonotype was observed at least ten times. This chain links TRBV6-2 or TRBV6-3 with TRBJ2-5; TRBD2 might be the D (6 bases). The length of the CDR3 is 13 residues. The V end lost 4 bases, the J end lost 4 bases, and 10 bases lay between the germline ends. Germline V gene lookup returns CDR1 MNHEY and CDR2 SVGEGT. The CDR3 spells CASSSAGTETQYF. CDR3 DNA sequence: TGTGCCAGCAGTTCGGCGGGGACAGAGACCCAGTACTTC.

At least ten counts were recorded for this clonotype. The J gene is TRBJ2-1, the V gene TRBV28; 11 bases are shared with TRBD1. The CDR3 runs to 15 residues. From germline, CDR1 is MDHEN and CDR2 SYDVKM. The J segment lost 2 bases and the V segment lost 5 bases, leaving 2 bases of the junction unmatched. The CDR3: CASSKGQGAYNEQFF. In nucleotides, the CDR3 is TGTGCCAGCAGTAAGGGACAGGGGGCCTACAATGAGCAGTTCTTC.

This clonotype was counted between two and nine times. The gene calls are TRBV4-3 and TRBJ2-2; D is possibly TRBD2 (5 bases). V was pared by 3 bases and J by 3 bases, with 8 bases between. The CDR3 spans 14 residues. In germline, CDR1 is LGHNA, CDR2 YSLEER. CDR3 coding DNA: TGCGCCAGCAGCCACCTGAGGGACACCGGGGAGCTGTTTTTT. It yields the protein CASSHLRDTGELFF.

Concerning this clonotype itself: This may come from a read error, since a much larger clone is one base off. The chain carries TRBV7-9 and TRBJ2-7; D unresolved. CDR1 is SEHNR, CDR2 FQNEAQ, per germline (reference sequence). Trimming left V 3 bases short and J 3 bases short, with 6 bases between. This CDR3 has 12 residues. CDR3 DNA sequence: TGTGCCAGCAGCTTCGGGCACTACGAGCAGTACTTC. Protein sequence: CASSFGHYEQYF.

This clonotype was seen ten or more times. V is TRBV6-5 and J is TRBJ1-1, with TRBD1 as a possible D gene (6 bases). V was clipped by 2 bases and J by 2 bases, with 15 bases between them. In germline, CDR1 is MNHEY, CDR2 SVGAGI. There are 16 residues in the CDR3. CDR3 bases: TGTGCCAGCAGTTACGGGGGCCAGGAAATTAACACTGAAGCTTTCTTT. This encodes CASSYGGQEINTEAFF.

This clonotype was observed at least ten times. The chain is built from TRBV7-6 and TRBJ2-5, with D unclear. In germline, CDR1 is SGHVS, CDR2 FNYEAQ. The CDR3 length is 15 residues. V lost 1 base, J lost 5 bases, and 14 bases lay in between. For the CDR3, the DNA is TGTGCCAGCAGCTTAGGCTCTCAGTCGCGGGAGACCCAGTACTTC. It yields the protein CASSLGSQSRETQYF. The whole variable domain, filled in from reference TRBV7-6 and TRBJ2-5, reads GAGVSQSPRYKVTKRGQDVALRCDPISGHVSLYWYRQALGQGPEFLTYFNYEAQQDKSGLPNDRFSAERPEGSISTLTIQRTEQRDSAMYRCASSLGSQSRETQYFGPGTRLLVL.

This clonotype came up a few times. The rearrangement uses TRBV7-2 and TRBJ2-3, with 9 bases matching TRBD1. Germline-derived CDR1 and CDR2 are SGHTA and FQGNSA. The V segment lost 5 bases and the J segment 5 bases; nucleotides outside the gene matches: 8. This CDR3 comprises 15 residues. The CDR3 here is CASSPAGTGRDTQYF. The CDR3, as DNA: TGTGCCAGCAGCCCAGCCGGGACAGGGAGAGATACGCAGTATTTT.

This clonotype was found many times. The chain joins TRBV28 to TRBJ2-2; the D gene is possibly TRBD1 (5 bases). V lost 4 bases to trimming and J lost 2 bases, with 17 bases between them. CDR1 and CDR2 from the germline V gene are MDHEN and SYDVKM. CDR3 length: 17 residues. The CDR3 DNA reads as TGTGCCAGCAGTTACCCCGCCAGGGCCCTCAACACCGGGGAGCTGTTTTTT. Amino acids: CASSYPARALNTGELFF.

This clonotype has ten or more counts. V usage is TRBV4-1 and J usage is TRBJ2-1; D remains ambiguous. Germline CDR1 and CDR2: MGHRA and YSYEKL. The CDR3 consists of 15 residues. Trimming shortened V by 8 bases and J by 8 bases, and 22 bases separated the two germline ends. This CDR3 is CASRKIMGFQDEQFF. The CDR3 DNA follows: TGCGCCAGCCGAAAGATCATGGGGTTTCAGGATGAGCAGTTCTTC.

This clonotype was recorded at least ten times. The chain links TRBV18 to TRBJ1-1, with a weak D call TRBD1 (6 bases). Per germline, CDR1 KGHSH and CDR2 LQKENI. CDR3 length equals 16 residues. V was shortened by 3 bases and J by 5 bases, with 19 bases between the two germline ends. The CDR3 is CASSPTLLGGLTEAFF. In DNA, the CDR3 is TGTGCCAGCTCACCCACCCTTTTGGGGGGGCTGACTGAAGCTTTCTTT.

This clonotype has at least ten counts. The J gene is TRBJ2-3, the V gene TRBV6-1, with 7 positions matching TRBD1. V gave up 6 bases and J gave up 0 bases; unmatched junction bases: 12. The CDR3 covers 17 residues. Germline values: CDR1 MNHNS, CDR2 SASEGT. CDR3 DNA sequence: TGTGCCAGCAGCGAATGGGACAGAGATACTAGCACAGATACGCAGTATTTT. This translates into CASSEWDRDTSTDTQYF.

This clonotype was observed at least ten times. V is TRBV4-1 and J is TRBJ2-4; 9 nucleotides agree with TRBD1. The CDR3 length is 16 residues. After removal of 2 bases from V and 4 bases from J, the junction contained 6 bases not matched to a gene. Germline assignment: CDR1 MGHRA and CDR2 YSYEKL. CDR3 loop: CASSQPGQGLKNIQYF. The CDR3 DNA follows: TGCGCCAGCAGCCAACCCGGACAGGGGTTGAAAAACATTCAGTACTTC.

This clonotype has just a few counts. The V call is TRBV5-1, the J call TRBJ1-1; the D gene is possibly TRBD1 (5 bases). The CDR3 has 15 amino acids. Germline V CDR1 and CDR2: SGHRS, YFSETQ. The V gene lost 4 bases and the J gene lost 4 bases, with 17 bases spanning the gap. The CDR3 reads CASSGDFRVGTEAFF. The CDR3 DNA reads as TGCGCCAGCAGCGGGGACTTCCGAGTCGGCACTGAAGCTTTCTTT.

This clonotype came up many times. The J gene is TRBJ2-7, the V gene TRBV20-1; D unresolved. V lost 4 bases and J 0 bases, leaving 16 bases between the germline ends. Germline V gives CDR1 DFQATT, CDR2 SNEGSKA (reference sequence). The CDR3 is 15 amino acids. In DNA, the CDR3 is TGCAGTGCTAAACGTCGGGCCCTACCCTCCTACGAGCAGTACTTC. It translates to CSAKRRALPSYEQYF.

Ten or more counts support this clonotype. Relative to the germline gene, one junction end is altered; a read error may explain this. V gene TRBV10-3 combines with J gene TRBJ2-7; 8 bases line up with TRBD2. CDR3 length equals 11 residues. Germline V CDR1 and CDR2: ENHRY, SYGVKD. CDR3 region: CALSGGGEQYF. In DNA form, the CDR3 reads TGTGCCCTCAGCGGGGGTGGCGAGCAGTACTTC.

This clonotype was found many times. V and J are TRBV4-3 and TRBJ2-5; 8 bases align to TRBD1. This CDR3 is built from 15 residues. V trimming: 5 bases; J trimming: 5 bases; junction bases outside the gene matches: 10. The germline V gene has CDR1 LGHNA and CDR2 YSLEER. CDR3 nucleotide sequence: TGCGCCAGCAGCGTTCGGGGCTACAGGGGGGAGACCCAGTACTTC. It is translated as CASSVRGYRGETQYF.

The chain uses TRBV4-3 and TRBJ2-1; TRBD2 aligns across 9 bases. V lost 0 bases and J lost 10; bases outside the gene matches: 4. The CDR3 is 14 residues long. Germline V gives CDR1 LGHNA, CDR2 YSLEER. The CDR3 region is CASSQDPRGGEQFF. The CDR3 DNA sequence: TGCGCCAGCAGCCAAGATCCGCGGGGGGGCGAGCAGTTCTTC.

This clonotype came up a few times. As DNA, the CDR3 is TGCAGCGCCAGGACGGTGGTAAAGAACACTGAAGCTTTCTTT. Its translation: CSARTVVKNTEAFF. J is TRBJ1-1 and V is TRBV20-1; D uncertain. Germline V lookup: CDR1 DFQATT, CDR2 SNEGSKA (reference sequence). The CDR3 loop spans 14 amino acids.

The chain has TRBV4-3 and TRBJ2-7; the D gene could be TRBD1 or TRBD2 (5 bases each). The CDR3 covers 14 residues. Germline lookup yields CDR1 LGHNA and CDR2 YSLEER. V was pared by 4 bases and J by 1 base, with 11 bases between. The CDR3 DNA reads as TGCGCCAGCAGCCTCCGGGACGGATCCTACGAGCAGTACTTC. This encodes CASSLRDGSYEQYF.

The chain has TRBV12-3 or TRBV12-4 and TRBJ2-5, with a tentative D call TRBD1 (5 bases). The germline V and J ends were trimmed by 6 bases and 2 bases, with 13 bases remaining between them. CDR3 length equals 14 residues. DNA for the CDR3: TGTGCCAGCAGGAAACAGGAATATCAAGAGACCCAGTACTTC. Amino acid sequence: CASRKQEYQETQYF.

This clonotype was recorded a few times. The rearrangement links TRBV6-2 or TRBV6-3 to TRBJ2-7; D tentatively reads TRBD1 or TRBD2 (5 bases each). The V gene lost 0 bases and the J gene lost 2 bases, with 11 bases spanning the gap. CDR3 length equals 15 residues. Germline V lookup: CDR1 MNHEY, CDR2 SVGEGT. CDR3 bases: TGTGCCAGCAGTTACTCGTGGGACGGAGCCTACGAGCAGTACTTC. It is translated as CASSYSWDGAYEQYF.

The chain has TRBV24-1 and TRBJ2-1, with D perhaps TRBD1 (5 bases). Trimming took 0 bases from V and 7 from J, leaving 15 bases between them. Germline loops: CDR1 KGHDR, CDR2 SFDVKD. The CDR3 length is 16 residues. CDR3 bases: TGTGCCACCAGTGATTTGCAGGGCTCGAGGAGAAATGAGCAGTTCTTC. Its translation: CATSDLQGSRRNEQFF.

This clonotype turned up a few times. The rearrangement joins TRBV4-3 to TRBJ1-4; D is perhaps TRBD1 (6 bases). Germline values: CDR1 LGHNA, CDR2 YSLEER. V lost 0 bases and J 3 bases, leaving 14 bases between the germline ends. This CDR3 is built from 17 residues. The CDR3 DNA reads TGCGCCAGCAGCCAAGATAGTAGGCCAGGGGCTAATGAAAAACTGTTTTTT. Its protein is CASSQDSRPGANEKLFF.

CDR3 loop: CASSQVHLGQGPDTQYF. As DNA, the CDR3 is TGTGCCAGCAGCCAAGTCCATCTGGGACAGGGACCAGATACGCAGTATTTT. V usage is TRBV4-2 and J usage is TRBJ2-3, with 9 bases matching TRBD1. Germline V gene sequence: CDR1 LGHNA, CDR2 YNFKEQ. This CDR3 is built from 17 residues. The V and J ends lost 1 base and 4 bases, in that order; junction bases with no gene match: 9.

The V and J genes are TRBV5-3 and TRBJ1-1; TRBD1 is a possible D gene (6 bases). TRBV5-3 is an ORF for which the function is uncertain. The CDR3 has 17 residues. Trimming shortened V by 4 bases and J by 0 bases, and 19 bases separated the two germline ends. The CDR3 loop is CARSLPRGGDMNTEAFF. Written as DNA, the CDR3 is TGTGCCAGAAGCCTCCCTAGGGGGGGGGATATGAACACTGAAGCTTTCTTT.

This clonotype was counted between two and nine times. The chain uses TRBV27 and TRBJ2-5, with a possible D match to TRBD1 (5 bases). Germline V CDR1 and CDR2: MNHEY, SMNVEV (reference sequence). Trimming stripped 10 bases from V and 5 bases from J, with 14 bases between. The CDR3 is 12 amino acids. This CDR3 is CATSGATETQYF. CDR3 nucleotide sequence: TGTGCCACCTCTGGGGCTACGGAGACCCAGTACTTC.

V and J are TRBV28 and TRBJ2-3; 11 nucleotides match TRBD2. The CDR3 has 16 amino acids. The germline V gene has CDR1 MDHEN and CDR2 SYDVKM. V was clipped by 4 bases and J by 4 bases; unmatched bases: 7. Here the CDR3 reads CASSSETSGAPDTQYF. Here the CDR3 DNA reads TGTGCCAGCAGTTCTGAGACTAGCGGGGCCCCAGATACGCAGTATTTT.